This T cell receptor (beta chain) derives from a study of CD8 T cells in Susac syndrome. Random hexamers served to reverse transcribe roughly 0.45 to 1 ug RNA. TCRdb used MiXCR to reprocess the immunoSEQ multiplex PCR reads, holding one entry per CDR3 protein. The repertoire holds 20,000 or so distinct CDR3 sequences, roughly 95% seen once, with about 0.23% in the top ten. Negative isolation was used for CD8+ and CD4+ T cells and FACS enrichment for TEMRA cells. The CDR3 is made up of 16 amino acids. V shed 4 bases and J 6 bases; nucleotides not matched to a gene: 7. In germline, CDR1 is SNHLY, CDR2 FYNNEI.

This clonotype originated in a human donor in good health. Sequencing input: CD8+ T cells from PBMCs. The rearrangement joins TRBV2 to TRBJ2-2, with 11 bases lining up with TRBD2. The CDR3 loop is CASSGSLAGVAGELFF. The DNA for the CDR3 is TGTGCCAGCAGTGGATCACTAGCGGGAGTGGCCGGGGAGCTGTTTTTT.